The 28 T cell receptor beta chains given below trace back to one sample, sequenced in a study of identifying expanded T cells in peripheral blood. Here immunoSEQ multiplex PCR was the method, and the copy in TCRdb shows in-frame clones only, minus some. The sample lists some 90,000 clones; around 85% were seen once. Sequenced input: blood. These receptor sequences come from a person aged 18 to 69 in good health.

V gene TRBV4-3 combines with J gene TRBJ2-5; 10 bases are a match to TRBD1. Germline CDR1 is LGHNA and CDR2 is YSLEER. The junction had 9 bases not matched to a gene; V was cut back by 3 bases and J by 5 bases. CDR3 length: 16 residues. As DNA, the CDR3 is TGCGCCAGCAGCCATTACTACGGGACAGGGGTCGAGACCCAGTACTTC. It specifies CASSHYYGTGVETQYF.

The chain recombines TRBV5-1 with TRBJ1-2; D possibly corresponds to TRBD1 (6 bases). The length of the CDR3 is 14 residues. CDR1 is SGHRS, CDR2 YFSETQ, per germline. V gave up 2 bases and J gave up 8 bases, with 16 bases separating them. The DNA of the CDR3 is TGCGCCAGCAGCTTCCCGGACAGTTTAGGAGGCTACACCTTC. It codes for CASSFPDSLGGYTF.

The V gene is TRBV18, the J gene TRBJ1-1, with 7 positions matching TRBD1. CDR1 KGHSH and CDR2 LQKENI come from the germline V gene. V lost 3 bases and J lost 4; bases outside the gene matches: 14. The CDR3 runs 17 residues. CDR3 nucleotides: TGTGCCAGCTCACCGGTGATGAGCAGGGGGAGTGTCACTGAAGCTTTCTTT. Translating gives CASSPVMSRGSVTEAFF.

This clone occurred a few times. This chain links TRBV6-5 with TRBJ1-3; TRBD1 aligns across 8 bases. Per germline, CDR1 MNHEY and CDR2 SVGAGI. This CDR3 is built from 16 residues. J gave up 4 bases and V 0 bases, and 5 bases lay outside the gene matches. For the CDR3, the DNA is TGTGCCAGCAGTTACTCGCAGGGGGCGGGAGGAAACACCATATATTTT. Its protein is CASSYSQGAGGNTIYF.

The chain employs TRBV7-2 and TRBJ2-7, with 10 positions matching TRBD1. The V segment lost 1 base and the J segment 1 base; nucleotides outside the gene matches: 7. This CDR3 is 17 amino acids long. CDR1 is SGHTA, CDR2 FQGNSA, per germline. CDR3 coding DNA: TGTGCCAGCAGCTTAGTAGGTGACAGGGGGCTTTCCTACGAGCAGTACTTC. This translates into CASSLVGDRGLSYEQYF.

The rearrangement uses TRBV10-3 and TRBJ2-3, with D possibly being TRBD1 or TRBD2 (5 bases each). The CDR3 length is 14 residues. Trimming left V 9 bases short and J 5 bases short, with 18 bases between. The germline V gene encodes CDR1 ENHRY and CDR2 SYGVKD. The CDR3, as DNA: TGTGCCATGTCCCGGGACGGAGGTGGAGATACGCAGTATTTT. This sequence encodes CAMSRDGGGDTQYF.

J is TRBJ1-5 and V is TRBV19; D gene ambiguous. Germline assignment: CDR1 LNHDA and CDR2 SQIVND (reference sequence). The CDR3 totals 16 residues. The V gene lost 6 bases and the J gene lost 6 bases, with 21 bases spanning the gap. The CDR3 region has the DNA TGTGCCAGTAGCAGCGCCGGAAACAGTCCGAGTCAGCCCCAGCATTTT. It encodes CASSSAGNSPSQPQHF.

This chain links TRBV2 with TRBJ1-2; D not resolved. CDR3 length: 14 amino acids. Trimming pared 3 bases from V and 7 bases from J, leaving 15 bases between. Germline CDR1 reads SNHLY; CDR2 reads FYNNEI. Here the CDR3 reads CASSDRIRLVGYTF. The CDR3 coding sequence is TGTGCCAGCAGTGACAGGATCCGACTGGTTGGCTACACCTTC. The full variable domain, in which reference TRBV2 and TRBJ1-2 provide the parts outside the CDR3, is EPEVTQTPSHQVTQMGQEVILRCVPISNHLYFYWYRQILGQKVEFLVSFYNNEISEKSEIFDDQFSVERPDGSNFTLKIRSTKLEDSAMYFCASSDRIRLVGYTFGSGTRLTVV.

V gene TRBV5-8 combines with J gene TRBJ1-1; weak D call: TRBD1 (5 bases). This CDR3 has 17 residues. V lost 0 bases and J 0 bases, leaving 15 bases between the germline ends. Germline V gene lookup returns CDR1 SGHTS and CDR2 YDEGEE. In nucleotides, the CDR3 is TGTGCCAGCAGCTTGGCTGGACACAAGCGGATGAACACTGAAGCTTTCTTT. Its translation: CASSLAGHKRMNTEAFF.

J is TRBJ2-3 and V is TRBV5-1; weak D call: TRBD2 (6 bases). V lost 7 bases, J lost 4 bases, and 16 bases lay in between. Germline CDR1 is SGHRS and CDR2 is YFSETQ. This CDR3 is built from 14 residues. The CDR3 loop is CASRWGREADTQYF. DNA for the CDR3: TGCGCCAGCCGCTGGGGCAGGGAGGCAGATACGCAGTATTTT.

The V call is TRBV2, the J call TRBJ1-1; D ambiguous. CDR1 and CDR2 (germline): SNHLY, FYNNEI. The CDR3 loop spans 13 amino acids. V lost 5 bases, J lost 9 bases, and 16 bases lay in between. The CDR3 DNA is TGTGCCAGCAGTTCACGACCGGAGTGGCAAGCTTTCTTT. Its protein product is CASSSRPEWQAFF.

The chain is built from TRBV9 and TRBJ1-4; D unresolved. Germline CDR1 reads SGDLS; CDR2 reads YYNGEE. V lost 4 bases to trimming and J lost 0 bases, with 13 bases between them. This CDR3 is built from 16 residues. The CDR3: CASSPGRVSTNEKLFF. The CDR3 DNA is TGTGCCAGCAGCCCCGGACGGGTTTCAACTAATGAAAAACTGTTTTTT.

The chain links TRBV14 to TRBJ1-2; D not resolved. From germline, CDR1 is SGHDN and CDR2 FVKESK. V was trimmed by 3 bases and J by 6 bases, leaving 17 bases between them. There are 15 residues in the CDR3. CDR3: CASSHLIPGADGYTF. DNA for the CDR3: TGTGCCAGCAGCCATCTAATCCCCGGAGCAGATGGCTACACCTTC.

The genes are TRBV11-2 and TRBJ2-7; unclear D gene. Germline V lookup: CDR1 SGHAT, CDR2 FQNNGV. The CDR3 has 14 residues. V was clipped by 3 bases and J by 4 bases, with 13 bases between them. CDR3 in amino acids: CASSLARKIYEQYF. CDR3 DNA sequence: TGTGCCAGCAGCTTGGCCCGTAAGATTTACGAGCAGTACTTC.

V and J are TRBV5-1 and TRBJ2-3; unclear D gene. Deletions cut 0 bases from V and 5 bases from J, with 10 bases between. The germline CDR1 and CDR2 sequences are SGHRS and YFSETQ. This CDR3 has 14 residues. The CDR3 region has the DNA TGCGCCAGCAGCTTGGGGGCCACGGGAGATACGCAGTATTTT. This sequence encodes CASSLGATGDTQYF.

The chain combines TRBV2 with TRBJ1-5, with 9 bases matching TRBD1. The CDR3 is made up of 16 amino acids. With V trimmed by 5 bases and J by 3 bases, 8 bases remained unmatched. The germline V gene encodes CDR1 SNHLY and CDR2 FYNNEI. CDR3 residues: CASSPQGQGVNQPQHF. In DNA form, the CDR3 reads TGTGCCAGCAGTCCCCAGGGACAGGGCGTCAATCAGCCCCAGCATTTT.

This chain links TRBV7-2 with TRBJ2-7; D possibly corresponds to TRBD1 (5 bases). This CDR3 comprises 13 residues. V was clipped by 5 bases and J by 7 bases, with 15 bases between them. In germline, CDR1 is SGHTA, CDR2 FQGNSA. CDR3: CASSQDSAWEQYF. As DNA, the CDR3 is TGTGCCAGCAGCCAAGACAGCGCCTGGGAGCAGTACTTC.

The chain links TRBV19 to TRBJ1-2, with D uncertain. There are 12 residues in the CDR3. V dropped 9 bases and J dropped 8 bases, with 16 bases sitting between them. CDR1 is LNHDA and CDR2 is SQIVND in the germline V gene (reference sequence). In DNA form, the CDR3 reads TGTGCCAGCCAGACTAGGAAGGGCGGCTACACCTTC. Translation: CASQTRKGGYTF.

This clone was counted only a few times. V is TRBV5-5 and J is TRBJ1-6; no reliable D call. V gave up 1 base and J gave up 8 bases, with 10 bases separating them. Germline CDR1 SGHKS, CDR2 YYEKEE (reference sequence). This CDR3 spans 14 amino acids. The CDR3 DNA is TGTGCCAGCAGCTTGAATCCTGGAGATTCACCCCTCCACTTT. The encoded protein is CASSLNPGDSPLHF. Variable domain in full (rest from reference TRBV5-5 and TRBJ1-6): DAGVTQSPTHLIKTRGQQVTLRCSPISGHKSVSWYQQVLGQGPQFIFQYYEKEERGRGNFPDRFSARQFPNYSSELNVNALLLGDSALYLCASSLNPGDSPLHFGNGTRLTVT.

V is TRBV29-1 and J is TRBJ1-2; D is perhaps TRBD1 (5 bases). Trimming stripped 4 bases from V and 0 bases from J, with 15 bases between. Germline CDR1 is SQVTM and CDR2 is ANQGSEA. The CDR3 extends over 15 amino acids. The CDR3 here is CSVALRDRTNYGYTF. CDR3 sequence (DNA): TGCAGCGTTGCCCTTCGTGACAGAACTAACTATGGCTACACCTTC.

This chain uses TRBV11-3 with TRBJ2-7, with TRBD2 as a possible D gene (5 bases). Per the germline V gene, CDR1 is SGHNT and CDR2 is YENEEA. The CDR3 is made up of 15 amino acids. Trimming cost V 3 bases and J 0 bases, with 12 bases left between them. CDR3 sequence reads: CASSLWTGSSYEQYF. CDR3 DNA: TGTGCCAGCAGCTTGTGGACGGGAAGCTCCTACGAGCAGTACTTC.

The CDR3 loop reads CASSDSGGSGNTIYF. CDR3 coding DNA: TGTGCCAGCAGCGACTCAGGGGGATCTGGAAACACCATATATTTT. The chain uses TRBV5-6 and TRBJ1-3; 7 bases agree with TRBD1. V shed 4 bases and J 1 base; nucleotides not matched to a gene: 5. CDR3 length: 15 residues. Germline V CDR1 and CDR2: SGHDT, YYEEEE.

The V call is TRBV2, the J call TRBJ2-5; D possibly uses TRBD1 or TRBD2 (5 bases each). V was trimmed by 3 bases and J by 4 bases, leaving 12 bases between them. Germline values: CDR1 SNHLY, CDR2 FYNNEI. The CDR3 length is 14 residues. The CDR3 DNA reads TGTGCCAGCAGTGAGGGGCGCCGGGGAGAGACCCAGTACTTC. Encoded protein: CASSEGRRGETQYF.

This rearrangement joins TRBV11-2 to TRBJ1-2; 7 nucleotides align to TRBD1. The CDR3 sequence is 12 residues long. With V trimmed by 5 bases and J by 4 bases, 1 base remained unmatched. In germline, CDR1 is SGHAT, CDR2 FQNNGV. As DNA, the CDR3 is TGTGCCAGCAGCCGGGACAGCTATGGCTACACCTTC. It translates to CASSRDSYGYTF.

A remark on this clone: Within the sample, other DNA sequences also encode this same CDR3. V usage is TRBV7-9 and J usage is TRBJ2-5; 8 bases are shared with TRBD1. CDR1 is SEHNR, CDR2 FQNEAQ, per germline (reference sequence). Losses at the gene ends were 5 bases for V and 5 bases for J; bases not matched to a gene: 4. This CDR3 comprises 13 residues. In DNA, the CDR3 is TGTGCCAGCAGCCCCAGGGGGCCGGAGACCCAGTACTTC. This sequence encodes CASSPRGPETQYF.

The chain is built from TRBV5-6 and TRBJ2-2, with D perhaps matching TRBD2 (6 bases). CDR1 and CDR2 from the germline V gene are SGHDT and YYEEEE. V was pared by 7 bases and J by 5 bases, with 24 bases between. This CDR3 region has 17 residues. The CDR3 sequence is CASGSLGASGRTGELFF. The CDR3, as DNA: TGTGCCAGCGGATCCCTTGGAGCGAGCGGGCGGACCGGGGAGCTGTTTTTT.

This chain connects TRBV6-5 to TRBJ1-3, with a possible D match to TRBD1 (6 bases). Deletions cut 4 bases from V and 4 bases from J, with 14 bases between. Germline CDR1 reads MNHEY; CDR2 reads SVGAGI. This CDR3 region has 15 residues. The CDR3 sequence is CASSWARQAGNTIYF. In DNA, the CDR3 is TGTGCCAGCAGTTGGGCCAGACAGGCCGGAAACACCATATATTTT.

In its sample, this clone was seen once. V is TRBV7-8 and J is TRBJ1-1, with TRBD1 as a possible D gene (5 bases). V lost 10 bases and J 2 bases, leaving 14 bases between the germline ends. This CDR3 contains 13 residues. Germline V lookup: CDR1 SGHVS, CDR2 FQNEAQ. The CDR3 loop reads CATRSRGNTEAFF. CDR3 nucleotide sequence: TGTGCCACCAGAAGCCGGGGCAACACTGAAGCTTTCTTT.